This entry is about one T cell receptor (beta chain). Its specificity is not known. The sample originates from a study of shared clonotypes between healthy human individuals. Study as a whole: The plates for each donor numbered three CD4 naive, three CD4 memory, two CD8 naive and one CD8 memory. Overall study findings and caveats: Limited genetic and exposure-history diversity came from having few donors. The sampled material consisted only of blood, and tissue repertoires are likely to differ. Naive CD4 clonotypes were shared across several donors at 4% to 5%.

CD45RO-negative, CCR7-positively selected cells formed the naive CD8 fraction, excluding terminally differentiated effector memory CD45RA+ cells. Germline V gene sequence: CDR1 MDHEN, CDR2 SYDVKM. Trimming pared 1 base from V and 0 bases from J, leaving 7 bases between. The CDR3 length is 14 residues. The table came from immunoSEQ multiplex PCR; TCRdb's copy has only in-frame clones and leaves some out. The data contain 700,000 to 950,000 clones, around 96% of them seen just once; the ten biggest clones take up less than 0.25%. Sequenced: naive CD8+ T cells sorted from blood. The origin of this receptor is a man aged 25 to 40 in good health. The genes are TRBV28 and TRBJ2-7; D gene ambiguous. The CDR3 reads CASSLSASSYEQYF. CDR3 nucleotides: TGTGCCAGCAGTTTATCGGCCAGCTCCTACGAGCAGTACTTC.